This TCR beta chain was sequenced during a study of identical twins (TCRdb year 2016). Describing the broader study: The study deep-sequenced TCR alpha and beta repertoires from monozygotic twins, unrelated adults of various ages and cord blood to test whether fetal clonotypes persist. Replicate twin experiments were performed at different times using different library preparation protocols to rule out contamination.

What the authors observed across the whole study: Because the same donors could not be followed over many years, conclusions were based on cross-sectional statistical analysis. In monozygotic twins, out-of-frame TCR alpha sharing was systematically underestimated by recombination models, although the models agreed with sharing between unrelated individuals. Invariant T cells such as MAIT and iNKT could partly confound zero-insertion analyses, though diverse VJ usage argued against this for most clonotypes. Abundant cord blood beta clonotypes had fewer insertions, young adult naive repertoires showed a similar but weaker trend, and memory repertoires showed no such trend. Excess twin sharing in beta out-of-frame sequences was weaker because fewer shared sequences lowered the signal-to-noise ratio. Compared with coincidental sharing between unrelated individuals, out-of-frame TCR alpha sequences shared between twins had an excess of sequences with low generation probability.

Only a few counts were recorded for this clonotype. Its antigen remains unidentified. No base-level quality is on record; no much larger clone is a single base apart. Only healthy Caucasian donors were included. The library was obtained by 5' RACE. The data were produced on an Illumina HiSeq 2000. Template switching introduced a universal primer binding site; the final cDNA contained a unique molecular identifier, enabling accurate counting of TCR cDNA molecules. Specific primers in the conserved constant-segment region were used to synthesize first-strand cDNA for the TCR alpha and beta chains. To control for contamination, every cDNA library was double barcoded, receiving both a SMART-Mk sample barcode and Illumina barcodes. TruSeq adapter sequences and Illumina sample barcodes were added in two successive PCR steps. The TCR alpha and beta cDNA libraries were sequenced on the Illumina HiSeq platform using custom primers. On the study's bioinformatics: MiGEC was used to process raw reads and extract unique molecular identifiers, and MiXCR was used to find CDR3 positions. Recombination models were inferred per individual with the repgenHMM and IGoR tools using an EM algorithm. The tcR package in R was used for shared clonotype analysis, with sharing normalized by the product of cloneset sizes. Out-of-frame nonproductive sequences were analyzed to study raw recombination free of thymic and clonal selection effects. TCRdb's own reprocessing of the public reads used fastp at Q25 and MiXCR and kept productive beta chains. All rows with the same CDR3 protein become a single entry with the most common DNA and genes. TCRdb, not the original authors, processed these V and J calls. Recorded for this sample are around 1.7 million distinct CDR3 sequences; more than 30% of them occurred a single time. The top ten constitute about 0.25% of the sample.

Material: cord blood. The clonotype originates from a newborn girl in good health.

CDR3 region: CASSLSNRRQRYGYTF. Here is the DNA: TGTGCCAGCAGTTTAAGTAACAGGCGGCAGCGCTATGGCTACACCTTC. This sequence uses TRBV12-3 or TRBV12-4 and TRBJ1-2; the D segment could be TRBD1, given 5 matching bases. The CDR3, cysteine through phenylalanine, is 16 amino acids long. Only the CDR3 DNA stays, 48 bases, in frame from base 1. At the junction V is shortened by 2 bases and J by 4 bases, with 17 bases in between.